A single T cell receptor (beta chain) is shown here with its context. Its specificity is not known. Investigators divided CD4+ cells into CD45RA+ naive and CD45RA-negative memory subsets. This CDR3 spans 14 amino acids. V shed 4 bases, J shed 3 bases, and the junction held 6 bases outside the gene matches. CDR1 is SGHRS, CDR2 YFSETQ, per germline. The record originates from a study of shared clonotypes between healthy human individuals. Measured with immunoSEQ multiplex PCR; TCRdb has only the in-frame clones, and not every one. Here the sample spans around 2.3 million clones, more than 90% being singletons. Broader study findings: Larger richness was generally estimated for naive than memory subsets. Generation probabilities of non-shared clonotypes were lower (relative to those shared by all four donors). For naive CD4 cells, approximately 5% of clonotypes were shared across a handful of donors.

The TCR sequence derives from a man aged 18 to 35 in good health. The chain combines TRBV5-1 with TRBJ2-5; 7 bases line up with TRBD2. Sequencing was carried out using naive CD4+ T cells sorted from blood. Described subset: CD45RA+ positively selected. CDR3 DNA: TGCGCCAGCAGCCCAAGCGGGACCGAAGAGACCCAGTACTTC. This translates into CASSPSGTEETQYF.